This TCR beta chain was captured by sequencing in a study of T-cell memory formation after mild COVID-19. TCRalpha and TCRbeta libraries used 5'RACE with constant-segment primers and UMIs. TCRdb processed the 5' RACE reads anew with MiXCR; each CDR3 protein has one entry. This table has roughly 480,000 distinct CDR3 sequences, approximately 23% appearing once. As regards this clonotype: Its antigen is still unknown.

The CDR3 contains 16 residues. CDR1 MRHNA and CDR2 SNTAGT come from the germline V gene. The germline V and J ends were trimmed by 2 bases and 0 bases, with 13 bases remaining between them. Overall study results and limits: CD4+ clones that contracted lay mainly in CM and EM; CD8+ ones lay in EMRA. Some responding clones appeared in pre-infection memory, suggesting cross-reactive memory joined.

The chain recombines TRBV6-4 with TRBJ1-2, with D possibly being TRBD1 (6 bases). The TCR comes from an adult woman who had mild COVID-19 (a few samples of this study predate the infection). Cell type and time point are not known. Sequenced sample: PBMCs or a T cell subset sorted from them (not recorded which). CDR3 in amino acids: CASSDPEHRANYGYTF. The DNA of the CDR3 is TGTGCCAGCAGTGACCCTGAGCACAGGGCTAACTATGGCTACACCTTC.